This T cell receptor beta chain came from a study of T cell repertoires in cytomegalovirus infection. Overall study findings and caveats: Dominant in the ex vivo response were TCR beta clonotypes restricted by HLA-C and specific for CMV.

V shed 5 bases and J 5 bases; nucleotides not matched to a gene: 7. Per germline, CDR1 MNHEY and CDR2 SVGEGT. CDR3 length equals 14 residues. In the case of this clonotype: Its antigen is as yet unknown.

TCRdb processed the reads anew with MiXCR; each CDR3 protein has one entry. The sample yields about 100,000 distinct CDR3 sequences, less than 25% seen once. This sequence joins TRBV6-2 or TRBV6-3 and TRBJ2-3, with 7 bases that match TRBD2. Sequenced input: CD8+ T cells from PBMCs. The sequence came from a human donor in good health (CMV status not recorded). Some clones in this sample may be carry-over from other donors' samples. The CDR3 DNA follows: TGTGCCAGCAGTAACGCGGCTAGCGGAGATACGCAGTATTTT. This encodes CASSNAASGDTQYF.